The 23 T cell receptor beta chains listed next were all sequenced from one sample in a study of PD-1 blockade in classical Hodgkin lymphoma. Some clones are missing from TCRdb's copy, which holds only in-frame ones; the method was immunoSEQ multiplex PCR. The data contain roughly 56,000 clones, approximately 90% of them seen just once; the ten biggest clones take up over 5%. Each patient relapsed following autologous stem cell transplantation, and prior brentuximab vedotin exposure differed. The sequences come from peripheral blood mononuclear cells (PBMCs), collected before the second cycle of nivolumab. These receptor sequences come from a human donor with classical Hodgkin lymphoma.

V usage is TRBV7-9 and J usage is TRBJ2-3; D gene uncertain. In germline, CDR1 is SEHNR, CDR2 FQNEAQ (reference sequence). The germline V and J ends were trimmed by 8 bases and 1 base, with 10 bases remaining between them. This CDR3 region has 13 residues. CDR3 coding DNA: TGTGCCAGCTCCAGAGAACGCACAGATACGCAGTATTTT. Protein product: CASSRERTDTQYF.

This clone was seen just once. In the same sample, other DNA sequences code for this CDR3. This chain joins TRBV5-1 and TRBJ1-1; D uncertain. Trimming shortened V by 0 bases and J by 3 bases, and 3 bases separated the two germline ends. CDR3 length equals 12 residues. Germline assignment: CDR1 SGHRS and CDR2 YFSETQ. The CDR3 nucleotides are TGCGCCAGCAGCTTGGGTCACACTGAAGCTTTCTTT. It yields the protein CASSLGHTEAFF.

This clone was seen a handful of times. The CDR3 sequence: CASSPALNVGGGYTF. DNA for the CDR3: TGTGCCAGCAGCCCCGCCCTAAACGTAGGGGGTGGCTACACCTTC. The V call is TRBV7-9, the J call TRBJ1-2; D may be TRBD1 (6 bases). Germline V gene data show CDR1 as SEHNR and CDR2 as FQNEAQ (reference sequence). This CDR3 spans 15 amino acids. Trimming left V 5 bases short and J 7 bases short, with 20 bases between.

The rearrangement links TRBV7-9 to TRBJ1-2; D unclear. CDR1 is SEHNR and CDR2 is FQNEAQ in the germline V gene (reference sequence). There are 14 residues in the CDR3. V was shortened by 7 bases and J by 10 bases, with 22 bases between the two germline ends. The chain's CDR3 is CASTLSGGSTDYTF. The CDR3 DNA follows: TGTGCCAGCACTCTTAGCGGCGGCAGCACGGACTACACCTTC.

The rearrangement joins TRBV5-1 to TRBJ2-7, with 12 bases that match TRBD1. Germline values: CDR1 SGHRS, CDR2 YFSETQ. This CDR3 spans 17 amino acids. The J segment lost 9 bases and the V segment lost 0 bases, leaving 13 bases of the junction unmatched. CDR3 in DNA: TGCGCCAGCAGCTTGGAGGGGACAGGGGGCGGGGGTTCGCGGCAGTACTTC. Protein: CASSLEGTGGGGSRQYF.

The chain recombines TRBV6-6 with TRBJ2-2; possibly TRBD1 for D (5 bases). V dropped 5 bases and J dropped 5 bases, with 15 bases sitting between them. Germline values: CDR1 MNHNY, CDR2 SVGAGI (reference sequence). This CDR3 is built from 15 residues. The CDR3 spells CASSKGKGATGELFF. The CDR3 DNA sequence: TGTGCCAGCAGTAAAGGGAAAGGGGCAACCGGGGAGCTGTTTTTT.

The chain uses TRBV4-1 and TRBJ2-3; either TRBD1 or TRBD2 may fit D (5 bases each). The CDR3 extends over 11 amino acids. Trimming left V 6 bases short and J 4 bases short, with 5 bases between. Looked up from germline, CDR1 is MGHRA and CDR2 is YSYEKL. This CDR3 reads CASRGADTQYF. The CDR3 DNA follows: TGCGCCAGCAGGGGGGCAGATACGCAGTATTTT.

V is TRBV11-1 and J is TRBJ2-5; D gene uncertain. V was cut by 2 bases and J by 2 bases, with 9 bases left in between. The CDR3 spans 14 residues. Germline lookup yields CDR1 SGHAT and CDR2 FQDESV (reference sequence). The chain's CDR3 is CASSLRPQQETQYF. CDR3 sequence (DNA): TGTGCCAGCAGCTTACGACCACAACAAGAGACCCAGTACTTC.

This clone was seen once. The chain couples TRBV9 to TRBJ1-2, with 12 positions matching TRBD1. The CDR3 has 14 amino acids. CDR1 SGDLS and CDR2 YYNGEE come from the germline V gene. The ends lost 3 bases at V and 7 bases at J; junction bases unmatched: 4. The CDR3 loop reads CASSAGQGALGYTF. The DNA of the CDR3 is TGTGCCAGCAGCGCGGGACAGGGGGCTCTTGGCTACACCTTC.

The chain combines TRBV5-1 with TRBJ2-5; no clear D gene. CDR1 and CDR2 from the germline V gene are SGHRS and YFSETQ. The CDR3 is 15 residues long. Trimming left V 1 base short and J 1 base short, with 11 bases between. The CDR3 coding sequence is TGCGCCAGCAGCTTGATGCAGCTACCCCAAGAGACCCAGTACTTC. It specifies CASSLMQLPQETQYF.

The chain carries TRBV5-1 and TRBJ1-1, with D perhaps matching TRBD1 (6 bases). V dropped 3 bases and J dropped 1 base, with 10 bases sitting between them. CDR1 and CDR2 (germline): SGHRS, YFSETQ. The length of the CDR3 is 14 residues. CDR3: CASSYGTQNTEAFF. In DNA, the CDR3 is TGCGCCAGCAGCTACGGGACACAGAACACTGAAGCTTTCTTT.

The chain couples TRBV30 to TRBJ2-5, with TRBD2 matching over 15 bases. Germline assignment: CDR1 GTSNPN and CDR2 SVGIG (reference sequence). CDR3 length equals 19 residues. V shed 3 bases, J shed 1 base, and the junction held 12 bases outside the gene matches. CDR3 residues: CAWRPFGLAGGPGQETQYF. DNA of the CDR3: TGTGCCTGGAGACCCTTCGGACTAGCGGGGGGGCCGGGCCAAGAGACCCAGTACTTC.

V is TRBV27 and J is TRBJ2-2; TRBD1 might be the D (6 bases). This CDR3 region has 14 residues. With 6 bases removed from V and 4 bases from J, the gap between germline ends came to 12 bases. CDR1 is MNHEY and CDR2 is SMNVEV in the germline V gene (reference sequence). The CDR3 region is CASSITGFTGELFF. The CDR3 DNA sequence: TGTGCCAGCAGCATTACAGGGTTCACCGGGGAGCTGTTTTTT.

The chain uses TRBV5-1 and TRBJ2-7, with D perhaps TRBD1 (5 bases). Per the germline V gene, CDR1 is SGHRS and CDR2 is YFSETQ. The V end was cut by 0 bases, the J end by 7 bases, with 14 bases between. The CDR3 totals 14 residues. The CDR3 DNA is TGCGCCAGCAGCTTGGCATGGGGCGCGGATGAGCAGTACTTC. Translated: CASSLAWGADEQYF.

The rearrangement links TRBV7-2 to TRBJ1-2; the D is unclear. This CDR3 is built from 10 residues. The germline CDR1 and CDR2 sequences are SGHTA and FQGNSA. V lost 3 bases, J lost 4 bases, and 0 bases lay in between. Here the CDR3 reads CASSFYGYTF. The CDR3 bases are TGTGCCAGCAGCTTCTATGGCTACACCTTC.

V and J are TRBV2 and TRBJ2-4; no firm D call. Germline V gene data show CDR1 as SNHLY and CDR2 as FYNNEI. The CDR3 length is 15 residues. V was cut by 1 base and J by 0 bases, with 7 bases left in between. The CDR3 DNA reads as TGTGCCAGCAGTGAAGACGTCTTAGCCAAAAACATTCAGTACTTC. This sequence encodes CASSEDVLAKNIQYF.

The rearrangement joins TRBV6-1 to TRBJ1-5; D is possibly TRBD1 (5 bases). The CDR3 extends over 18 amino acids. The V end was cut by 3 bases, the J end by 6 bases, with 24 bases between. Germline V gives CDR1 MNHNS, CDR2 SASEGT. The CDR3 DNA reads as TGTGCCAGCAGTGAGCTGGGACGGTTTGCCGGAAGTGGTCAGCCCCAGCATTTT. This sequence encodes CASSELGRFAGSGQPQHF.

The chain employs TRBV6-6 and TRBJ1-1; D may be TRBD1 (5 bases). V was shortened by 2 bases and J by 0 bases, with 10 bases between the two germline ends. From germline, CDR1 is MNHNY and CDR2 SVGAGI (reference sequence). The CDR3 runs 15 residues. CDR3: CASSYGDYMNTEAFF. CDR3 sequence (DNA): TGTGCCAGCAGTTACGGGGACTATATGAACACTGAAGCTTTCTTT.

V usage is TRBV30 and J usage is TRBJ2-7, with D unresolved. The germline V gene has CDR1 GTSNPN and CDR2 SVGIG (reference sequence). V shed 4 bases and J shed 4 bases, with 8 bases lying between them. The CDR3 is 11 residues long. CDR3 loop: CAWTRDYEQYF. CDR3 nucleotides: TGTGCCTGGACTAGGGATTACGAGCAGTACTTC.

The chain carries TRBV7-2 and TRBJ1-6; tentatively, D is TRBD1 (6 bases). Looked up from germline, CDR1 is SGHTA and CDR2 is FQGNSA. The CDR3 is 15 residues long. The V end lost 5 bases, the J end lost 5 bases, and 13 bases lay between the germline ends. The CDR3 region is CASSILQGDNSPLHF. Written as DNA, the CDR3 is TGTGCCAGCAGCATACTACAGGGCGATAATTCACCCCTCCACTTT.

The sample holds one count of this clone. CDR3 nucleotides: TGCGCCAGCAGCTCGGAACTGGCGGGGCTAGGAAACACCATATATTTT. Translated, it gives CASSSELAGLGNTIYF. V is TRBV5-1 and J is TRBJ1-3; D is perhaps TRBD1 (5 bases). The V end lost 3 bases, the J end lost 4 bases, and 17 bases lay between the germline ends. CDR3 length: 16 residues. Germline assignment: CDR1 SGHRS and CDR2 YFSETQ. The full variable domain, completed using reference TRBV5-1 and TRBJ1-3, is KAGVTQTPRYLIKTRGQQVTLSCSPISGHRSVSWYQQTPGQGLQFLFEYFSETQRNKGNFPGRFSGRQFSNSRSEMNVSTLELGDSALYLCASSSELAGLGNTIYFGEGSWLTVV.

The V and J genes are TRBV7-9 and TRBJ2-4; the D gene is possibly TRBD2 (5 bases). This CDR3 comprises 16 residues. Looked up from germline, CDR1 is SEHNR and CDR2 is FQNEAQ (reference sequence). Trimming cost V 1 base and J 7 bases, with 17 bases left between them. Written as DNA, the CDR3 is TGTGCCAGCAGCTTAGTTAGATCAGCGGTTCCGAACATTCAGTACTTC. Its protein product is CASSLVRSAVPNIQYF.

The CDR3 spells CASNTGSSYEQYF. CDR3 nucleotides: TGCGCCAGCAACACTGGGAGCTCCTACGAGCAGTACTTC. V and J are TRBV5-1 and TRBJ2-7; possibly TRBD2 for D (5 bases). The germline V gene encodes CDR1 SGHRS and CDR2 YFSETQ. V was shortened by 6 bases and J by 0 bases, with 10 bases between the two germline ends. This CDR3 is built from 13 residues.